This T cell receptor beta chain appears in the sequencing data of a study of cytomegalovirus exposure and HLA in healthy donors. Background on the study: Previous work identified 120 million or so unique TCR beta sequences from about 179 million T cells. Findings and caveats of the study: Earlier results showed most TCR beta V segments being productive about 90% or about 30% of the time. As was reported, the classifier diagnosed cytomegalovirus status with high specificity and sensitivity.

Germline CDR1 reads MNHNS; CDR2 reads SASEGT. V shed 10 bases and J shed 0 bases, with 12 bases lying between them. The CDR3 is made up of 13 amino acids. PCR amplification relied on 60 Vbeta primers (plus 13 Jbeta primers). Assay used: immunoSEQ multiplex PCR; TCRdb lists only in-frame clones, some missing. The data hold about 160,000 clones, with approximately 76% observed a single time. Donors consisted of healthy bone marrow donors. As to this clone: The antigen is not known.

The clonotype originates from a man between 60 and 75 years old in good health and CMV-seronegative. Material for sequencing was PBMCs. The chain employs TRBV6-1 and TRBJ1-1; the D gene is possibly TRBD1 (6 bases). CDR3 protein: CATTDRLNTEAFF. CDR3 DNA sequence: TGTGCCACGACAGACAGGTTGAACACTGAAGCTTTCTTT.